One and the same sample provided the 26 T cell receptor beta chains below, sequenced in a study of T cells in Graves' hyperthyroidism and ophthalmopathy. It was RNA transcripts that yielded the amplified TCR beta CDR3 regions. A set of HTBI primers served as the primers for a first-round RT-PCR of the TCR CDR3. TCRdb passed the multiplex PCR reads through MiXCR, listing each CDR3 protein once. This table holds under 350,000 distinct CDR3 sequences, more than 15% found once. Sequencing was carried out using blood. The receptors originated from a woman in her sixties or seventies with Graves' ophthalmopathy.

This chain uses TRBV10-3 with TRBJ2-6; D gene ambiguous. The length of the CDR3 is 17 residues. CDR1 and CDR2 (germline): ENHRY, SYGVKD. Trimming removed 6 bases at V and 1 base at J, with 16 bases between. The CDR3, as DNA: TGTGCCATCAGGGACCTCCTGACCGATTCTGGGGCCAACGTCCTGACTTTC. This gives the protein CAIRDLLTDSGANVLTF.

This clonotype was observed a handful of times. V is TRBV5-1 and J is TRBJ2-5, with TRBD2 matching over 11 bases. The CDR3 runs 15 residues. From germline, CDR1 is SGHRS and CDR2 YFSETQ. With 5 bases clipped from V and 2 bases from J, the junction kept 5 bases outside the gene matches. The DNA of the CDR3 is TGCGCCAGCAGTGCGCCTAGCGGGGGGCAAGAGACCCAGTACTTC. Encoded protein: CASSAPSGGQETQYF. Full variable domain (outside the CDR3, taken from reference TRBV5-1 and TRBJ2-5): KAGVTQTPRYLIKTRGQQVTLSCSPISGHRSVSWYQQTPGQGLQFLFEYFSETQRNKGNFPGRFSGRQFSNSRSEMNVSTLELGDSALYLCASSAPSGGQETQYFGPGTRLLVL.

Concerning this clonotype: Just one base apart from a much larger clone, this may be a read error. The V call is TRBV4-2, the J call TRBJ2-7; TRBD2 matches at 8 bases. The CDR3 has 15 residues. V lost 1 base to trimming and J lost 3 bases; unmatched junction nucleotides: 5. CDR1 is LGHNA, CDR2 YNFKEQ, per germline. The CDR3 loop is CASSQVISGNYEQYF. In DNA, the CDR3 is TGTGCCAGCAGCCAAGTGATTAGCGGGAACTACGAGCAGTACTTC.

Comment on this clonotype: A much larger clone is a single base away; this may be a read error. The chain has TRBV12-3 or TRBV12-4 and TRBJ2-7, with no clear D. This CDR3 contains 13 residues. V was cut by 2 bases and J by 5 bases, with 10 bases left in between. In DNA form, the CDR3 reads TGTGCCAGCAGTTTAACACATGGGAACGAGCAGTACTTC. Translating gives CASSLTHGNEQYF.

The chain uses TRBV28 and TRBJ2-5, with TRBD2 matching over 7 bases. Germline V gene lookup returns CDR1 MDHEN and CDR2 SYDVKM. J lost 3 bases, V lost 2 bases, and 3 bases had no gene match. The CDR3 totals 14 residues. The CDR3 nucleotides read TGTGCCAGCAGTTTAGGACTAGGGGAAGAGACCCAGTACTTC. It codes for CASSLGLGEETQYF.

This clonotype has only a few counts. This chain connects TRBV24-1 to TRBJ2-6, with TRBD1 as a possible D gene (5 bases). The CDR3 is made up of 18 amino acids. Trimming pared 7 bases from V and 0 bases from J, leaving 18 bases between. Germline CDR1 KGHDR, CDR2 SFDVKD. The CDR3 DNA reads TGTGCCACCAGAATCGGGCAGGGTCCACACTCTGGGGCCAACGTCCTGACTTTC. It specifies CATRIGQGPHSGANVLTF.

This clonotype showed up many times. The chain uses TRBV28 and TRBJ1-2, with a tentative D call TRBD1 (6 bases). Germline assignment: CDR1 MDHEN and CDR2 SYDVKM. Trimming pared 6 bases from V and 5 bases from J, leaving 19 bases between. The CDR3 extends over 15 amino acids. The CDR3 loop is CASRPPHTGFYGYTF. CDR3 DNA: TGTGCCAGCAGACCTCCCCATACAGGGTTTTATGGCTACACCTTC.

This clonotype has just a few counts. V and J are TRBV5-1 and TRBJ2-5, with 11 bases lining up with TRBD1. Trimming at V came to 4 bases and at J to 5 bases, leaving 10 bases not matched to a gene. The CDR3 contains 16 residues. Germline lookup yields CDR1 SGHRS and CDR2 YFSETQ. CDR3 loop: CASSRSPGQGDETQYF. CDR3 nucleotide sequence: TGCGCCAGCAGCCGGAGCCCGGGACAGGGGGACGAGACCCAGTACTTC.

The V gene is TRBV5-1, the J gene TRBJ2-7; 7 bases align to TRBD1. CDR3 size: 15 residues. J lost 7 bases, V lost 3 bases, and 13 bases had no gene match. In germline, CDR1 is SGHRS, CDR2 YFSETQ. The chain's CDR3 is CASSWVGGSTSEQYF. DNA for the CDR3: TGCGCCAGCAGCTGGGTAGGGGGCTCCACGAGTGAGCAGTACTTC.

The sample holds many counts of this clonotype. V gene TRBV29-1 combines with J gene TRBJ2-5; TRBD1 aligns across 12 bases. The CDR3 has 15 amino acids. The trim removed 0 bases at V and 5 bases at J, leaving 4 bases unmatched. Germline CDR1 SQVTM, CDR2 ANQGSEA. The chain's CDR3 is CSVEEGDRGLETQYF. The CDR3 DNA follows: TGCAGCGTTGAAGAGGGGGACAGGGGGCTGGAGACCCAGTACTTC.

This rearrangement joins TRBV6-1 to TRBJ2-6, with D perhaps matching TRBD1 (6 bases). Germline CDR1 reads MNHNS; CDR2 reads SASEGT. Deletions cut 6 bases from V and 4 bases from J, with 13 bases between. This CDR3 is 15 amino acids long. The CDR3: CASSKTGSGANVLTF. The CDR3 region has the DNA TGTGCCAGCAGCAAAACAGGGTCAGGGGCCAACGTCCTGACTTTC.

The V and J genes are TRBV6-1 and TRBJ2-7, with a weak D call TRBD2 (6 bases). Per the germline V gene, CDR1 is MNHNS and CDR2 is SASEGT. The CDR3 loop spans 15 amino acids. V shed 8 bases and J shed 0 bases, with 17 bases lying between them. The CDR3 DNA is TGTGCCAGCGAATCGCGCGGGGCTAGCTCCTACGAGCAGTACTTC. The encoded protein is CASESRGASSYEQYF.

This clonotype was counted ten times or more. The chain couples TRBV6-5 to TRBJ2-5; 9 positions agree with TRBD2. Germline lookup yields CDR1 MNHEY and CDR2 SVGAGI. The CDR3 is 18 residues long. The junction had 16 bases not matched to a gene; V was cut back by 3 bases and J by 5 bases. CDR3 loop: CASSYAARGLAGHETQYF. Written as DNA, the CDR3 is TGTGCCAGCAGTTATGCTGCCCGTGGGCTAGCGGGACACGAGACCCAGTACTTC.

This clonotype was detected many times. The genes are TRBV6-2 or TRBV6-3 and TRBJ1-1; D remains unclear. V was trimmed by 6 bases and J by 8 bases, leaving 16 bases between them. This CDR3 has 13 residues. Germline CDR1 reads MNHEY; CDR2 reads SVGEGT. CDR3 region: CASSSLYTTEAFF. The CDR3 nucleotides are TGTGCCAGCAGCTCCTTGTATACGACAGAAGCTTTCTTT.

The chain links TRBV3-1 to TRBJ2-3; either TRBD1 or TRBD2 may supply D (6 bases each). This CDR3 contains 16 residues. Germline V gene lookup returns CDR1 LGHDT and CDR2 YNNKEL (reference sequence). V lost 7 bases to trimming and J lost 4 bases, with 21 bases between them. The chain's CDR3 is CASTKSRGRLPDTQYF. For the CDR3, the DNA is TGTGCCAGCACCAAGTCCCGGGGGCGATTGCCAGATACGCAGTATTTT.

This chain connects TRBV3-1 to TRBJ1-5, with D maybe TRBD1 (5 bases). The V gene lost 4 bases and the J gene lost 3 bases, with 13 bases spanning the gap. The CDR3 length is 15 residues. Per the germline V gene, CDR1 is LGHDT and CDR2 is YNNKEL (reference sequence). The CDR3 DNA follows: TGTGCCAGCAGCCCGGGACCGGGAGACAATCAGCCCCAGCATTTT. It translates to CASSPGPGDNQPQHF.

There are many counts of this clonotype. The genes are TRBV20-1 and TRBJ1-2, with 12 bases that match TRBD1. The V and J ends lost 3 bases and 4 bases, in that order; junction bases with no gene match: 12. CDR1 DFQATT and CDR2 SNEGSKA come from the germline V gene (reference sequence). There are 17 residues in the CDR3. Here the CDR3 reads CSASHLTGQGAGYGYTF. CDR3 coding DNA: TGCAGTGCTAGTCATCTGACGGGACAGGGGGCGGGCTATGGCTACACCTTC.

This clonotype was detected many times. This rearrangement joins TRBV20-1 to TRBJ1-2; no reliable D call. This CDR3 has 12 amino acids. V gave up 6 bases and J gave up 7 bases, with 15 bases separating them. Germline V gives CDR1 DFQATT, CDR2 SNEGSKA (reference sequence). For the CDR3, the DNA is TGCAGTGCCAGTCGGGGTTTGAGTGGCTACACCTTC. Protein sequence: CSASRGLSGYTF.

This clonotype was seen more than once but under ten times. J is TRBJ1-3 and V is TRBV5-1; TRBD1 is a possible D gene (5 bases). The ends were cut back, 0 bases at V and 3 bases at J, with 10 bases in the middle. The CDR3 spans 15 residues. Germline CDR1 is SGHRS and CDR2 is YFSETQ. Here the CDR3 reads CASSLVGADGNTIYF. CDR3 coding DNA: TGCGCCAGCAGCTTGGTTGGGGCAGATGGAAACACCATATATTTT.

This clonotype has more than one count but fewer than ten. The CDR3 DNA reads as TGTGCCAGCAGCCCACAGGGGGACTCTGGAAACACCATATATTTT. It encodes CASSPQGDSGNTIYF. V gene TRBV3-1 combines with J gene TRBJ1-3; the match to TRBD1 covers 8 bases. This CDR3 spans 15 amino acids. The V and J ends lost 4 bases and 0 bases, in that order; junction bases with no gene match: 2. Germline V gene data show CDR1 as LGHDT and CDR2 as YNNKEL (reference sequence).

This clonotype was found many times. The rearrangement uses TRBV19 and TRBJ2-1; TRBD2 matches at 8 bases. The CDR3 has 14 amino acids. The V segment lost 7 bases and the J segment 7 bases; nucleotides outside the gene matches: 9. The V gene's germline CDR1 is LNHDA and CDR2 SQIVND (reference sequence). The DNA of the CDR3 is TGTGCCAGTATAGGCAGCGGGAGATTAAATGAGCAGTTCTTC. It is translated as CASIGSGRLNEQFF.

This clonotype was picked up one time. A junction end diverges from the germline sequence, so it may reflect a read error. This chain connects TRBV7-3 to TRBJ1-1, with D hard to call. Per the germline V gene, CDR1 is SGHTA and CDR2 is FQGTGA. CDR3 size: 14 residues. The CDR3 protein is CASSEGPSNAEAFF. The CDR3, as DNA: TGTGCCAGCAGCGAGGGCCCCTCGAACGCTGAAGCTTTCTTT.

This clonotype was seen ten or more times. This chain uses TRBV12-3 or TRBV12-4 with TRBJ2-3; 12 bases fit TRBD2. The CDR3 consists of 15 residues. V dropped 8 bases and J dropped 4; count of bases not matched to a gene: 7. This CDR3 reads CASVGTSGRPDTQYF. CDR3 bases: TGTGCCAGCGTTGGAACTAGCGGGAGGCCAGATACGCAGTATTTT.

This clonotype has a count of ten or more. The V gene is TRBV7-2, the J gene TRBJ2-2; tentatively, D is TRBD2 (7 bases). V was cut by 3 bases and J by 1 base, with 12 bases left in between. Germline CDR1 and CDR2: SGHTA and FQGNSA. There are 16 residues in the CDR3. The CDR3 bases are TGTGCCAGCAGCTTGCACGGGGGGCGGAACACCGGGGAGCTGTTTTTT. Its translation: CASSLHGGRNTGELFF.

This clonotype was detected a few times. The chain combines TRBV20-1 with TRBJ2-5; D call uncertain. The V end lost 1 base, the J end lost 5 bases, and 11 bases lay between the germline ends. Germline loops: CDR1 DFQATT, CDR2 SNEGSKA (reference sequence). The CDR3 totals 13 residues. CDR3 nucleotides: TGCAGTGCTAGAGTGGGTAAAGGGGAGACCCAGTACTTC. Translating gives CSARVGKGETQYF.

This clonotype was seen more than once but under ten times. One end of the junction fails to match germline, which may point to a read error. CDR3 nucleotides: TGTGCCAGCAGCGAAGTGATCGGAGGCAATGAGCAGTTCTTC. Translation: CASSEVIGGNEQFF. This chain uses TRBV6-1 with TRBJ2-1, with D possibly TRBD2 on 5 matching bases. The germline CDR1 and CDR2 sequences are MNHNS and SASEGT. The CDR3 covers 14 residues.